The TCR beta chain under discussion was sequenced for a study of T cell responses to AZD1222 COVID-19 vaccine (dated by TCRdb to the early 2020s). Context from the whole study: A total of 230 to 250 trial participants underwent TCR sequencing, of whom 207 had received two doses of AZD1222 and some 25 had received two doses of the MenACWY control vaccine. Trial participants were enrolled into age subgroups of 18-55, 56-69 and 70-plus years, which contained roughly 140, 27 and 60 TCR-sequenced participants, respectively.

Points on this clone: The antigen this receptor binds is unknown. Base qualities are not at hand, and no much larger clone is one base apart.

The research as a whole found: No day 14 peak-response samples were available, so repertoires were characterized only after the peak T cell response. Spike-specific TCR breadth and depth rose significantly after two AZD1222 doses compared with day 0 and with MenACWY recipients. The vaccine-associated CD4 TCRs covered the entire spike protein, and the dominant responses fell in regions 160-218 and 743-854. Reportedly, close to half of the unique spike-specific TCRs recognized epitopes lying outside the regions that are mutated in the B.1.351 and B.1.1.7 variants. Conclusions about previously exposed vaccinees were limited because only a handful of AZD1222 recipients were SARS-CoV-2 seropositive at baseline. Participants were mostly white British and included more females than males, and it was suggested by the authors that clonal diversity may have been underestimated. The 56-69-year group was small, and its depth increase did not reach significance, likely because of low power.

Trimmed from V: 5 bases; trimmed from J: 2 bases; junction bases lacking a gene match: 4. The CDR3 contains 17 residues, cysteine and phenylalanine counted. Of the read, only the CDR3 DNA is kept; its 51 bases are in frame from base 1. CDR1 and CDR2 were assigned from the germline V gene (reference sequence) as SEHNR and FQNEAQ. The CDR3 regions of human TCRbeta chains were analyzed by immunosequencing. On the study's bioinformatics: Repertoire TCRs were checked for matches against a reference library of SARS-CoV-2-specific TCRs that had been generated using the MIRA antigen-specificity platform. Breadth was defined as the fraction of unique TCRs that were SARS-CoV-2-associated. Depth was defined as the fraction of total T cells that were SARS-CoV-2-associated. Using the MIRA data, every spike-specific TCR was mapped to the spike region that the TCR reacted to and assigned to either a CD4 or a CD8 class. Log10-transformed breadth and depth values were compared by one-way ANOVA with Sidak's multiple comparisons tests. This immuneACCESS table, as held by TCRdb, lists in-frame sequences with V and J called but not all clones. Of the missing ones, under half trace to an unresolved V gene in checked studies; the others have no known cause. From that table come the V and J calls and clone size; the DNA was used to work out D and trimming. Counted in this sample were 160,000 or so clones; roughly 92% of them appeared once. The top ten hold 4.5% to 5.5% of the sample.

The label giving this sample's time point can be read as: about 28 days (+/-7) after the second vaccine dose. AZD1222 recipients given second doses at about 4 weeks or at about 12 weeks were pooled, since spike-specific TCR depth and breadth were not found to differ between the two schedules. Samples from vaccinated people were obtained from the UK trials COV001 and COV002, which included a single-blind randomized controlled phase 2/3 trial of AZD1222 (ChAdOx1 nCoV-19) in healthy adults. For TCRbeta chain sequencing, PBMC samples from trial participants were taken at day 0 and at day 28 after the second dose.

This specimen consisted of peripheral blood, obtained 28 days after the second AZD1222 dose. The sequence came from an adult who received the AZD1222 COVID-19 vaccine. This chain is built from TRBV7-9 and TRBJ2-6; 12 middle bases align to TRBD2. The CDR3 protein is CASSPRLAGAGANVLTF. The nucleotide sequence is TGTGCCAGCAGCCCCAGACTAGCGGGAGCTGGGGCCAACGTCCTGACTTTC.